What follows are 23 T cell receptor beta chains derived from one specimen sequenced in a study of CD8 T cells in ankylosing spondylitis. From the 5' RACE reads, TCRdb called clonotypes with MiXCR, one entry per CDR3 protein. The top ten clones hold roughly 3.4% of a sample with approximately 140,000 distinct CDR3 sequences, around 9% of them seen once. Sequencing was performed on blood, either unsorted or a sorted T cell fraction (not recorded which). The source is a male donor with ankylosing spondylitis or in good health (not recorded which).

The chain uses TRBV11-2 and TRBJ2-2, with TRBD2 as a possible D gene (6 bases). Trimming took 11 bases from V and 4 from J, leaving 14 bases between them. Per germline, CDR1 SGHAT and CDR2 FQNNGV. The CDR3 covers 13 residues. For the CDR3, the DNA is TGTGCCGTATCTCGGGAGAGCACCGGGGAGCTGTTTTTT. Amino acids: CAVSRESTGELFF.

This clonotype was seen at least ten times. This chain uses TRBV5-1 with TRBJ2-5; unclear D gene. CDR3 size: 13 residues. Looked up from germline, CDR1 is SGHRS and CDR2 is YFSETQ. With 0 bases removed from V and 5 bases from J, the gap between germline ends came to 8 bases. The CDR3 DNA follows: TGCGCCAGCAGCTTGGTTACAGAGGAGACCCAGTACTTC. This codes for CASSLVTEETQYF.

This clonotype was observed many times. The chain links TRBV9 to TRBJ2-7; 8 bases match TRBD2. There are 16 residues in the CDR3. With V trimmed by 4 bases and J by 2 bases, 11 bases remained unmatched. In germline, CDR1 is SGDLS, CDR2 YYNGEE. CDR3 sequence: CASSFQVAGSPYEQYF. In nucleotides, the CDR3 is TGTGCCAGCAGCTTCCAAGTAGCGGGATCCCCCTACGAGCAGTACTTC.

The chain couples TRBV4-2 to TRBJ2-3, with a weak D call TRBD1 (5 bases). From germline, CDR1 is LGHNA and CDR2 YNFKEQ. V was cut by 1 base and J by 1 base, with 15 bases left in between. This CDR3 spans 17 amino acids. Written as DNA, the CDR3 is TGTGCCAGCAGCCAAGGCAGGGTCACCTCCGGCACAGATACGCAGTATTTT. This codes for CASSQGRVTSGTDTQYF.

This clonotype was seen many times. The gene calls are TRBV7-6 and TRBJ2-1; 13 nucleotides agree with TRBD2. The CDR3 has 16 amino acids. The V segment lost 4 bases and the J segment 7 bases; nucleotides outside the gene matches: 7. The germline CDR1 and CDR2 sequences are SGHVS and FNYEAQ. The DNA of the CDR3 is TGTGCCAGCAGCTCCGGACTAGCGGGAGATATAAATGAGCAGTTCTTC. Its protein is CASSSGLAGDINEQFF.

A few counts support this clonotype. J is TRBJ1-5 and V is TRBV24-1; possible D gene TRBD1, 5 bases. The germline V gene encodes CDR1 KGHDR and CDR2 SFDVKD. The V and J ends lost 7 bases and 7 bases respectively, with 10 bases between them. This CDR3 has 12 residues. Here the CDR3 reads CATSMGGQPQHF. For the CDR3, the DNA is TGTGCCACCAGCATGGGGGGGCAGCCCCAGCATTTT.

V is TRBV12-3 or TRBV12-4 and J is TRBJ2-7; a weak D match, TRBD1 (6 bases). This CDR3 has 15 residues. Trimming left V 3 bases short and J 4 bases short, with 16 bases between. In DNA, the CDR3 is TGTGCCAGCAGTTTCCGACACAGGGATGGTTACGAGCAGTACTTC. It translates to CASSFRHRDGYEQYF.

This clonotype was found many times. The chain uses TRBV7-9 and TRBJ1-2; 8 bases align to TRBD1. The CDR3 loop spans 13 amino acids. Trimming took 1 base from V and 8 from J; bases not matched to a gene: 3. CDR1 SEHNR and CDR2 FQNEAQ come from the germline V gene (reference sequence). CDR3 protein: CASSLEQGGGYTF. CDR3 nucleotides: TGTGCCAGCAGCTTAGAACAGGGGGGCGGCTACACCTTC.

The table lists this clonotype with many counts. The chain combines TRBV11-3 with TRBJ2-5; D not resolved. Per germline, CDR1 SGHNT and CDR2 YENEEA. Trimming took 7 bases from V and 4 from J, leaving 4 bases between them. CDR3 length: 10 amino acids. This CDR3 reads CASNGETQYF. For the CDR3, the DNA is TGTGCCAGCAATGGAGAGACCCAGTACTTC.

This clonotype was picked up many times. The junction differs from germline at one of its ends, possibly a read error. The CDR3 DNA follows: TGTGCTAGCAGCCAAGGGACTAGCGGGACCACCGGGGAGCTGTTTTTT. Its translation is CASSQGTSGTTGELFF. The chain recombines TRBV7-7 with TRBJ2-2; 13 nucleotides align to TRBD2. CDR1 and CDR2 from the germline V gene are SSHAT and FNYEAQ (reference sequence). The CDR3 covers 16 residues.

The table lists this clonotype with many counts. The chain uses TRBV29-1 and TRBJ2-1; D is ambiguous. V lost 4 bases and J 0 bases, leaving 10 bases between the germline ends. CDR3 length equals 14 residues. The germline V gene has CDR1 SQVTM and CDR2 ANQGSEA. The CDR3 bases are TGCAGCGTTGTAGCTACGAGCTCCTACAATGAGCAGTTCTTC. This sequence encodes CSVVATSSYNEQFF.

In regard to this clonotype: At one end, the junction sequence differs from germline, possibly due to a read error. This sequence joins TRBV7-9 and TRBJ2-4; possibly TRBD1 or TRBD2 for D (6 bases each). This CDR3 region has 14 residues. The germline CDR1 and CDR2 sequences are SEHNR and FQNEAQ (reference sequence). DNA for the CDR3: TGTGCCAGCGGGGCTGCCGGGGGCAAAAACAGTCAGTACTTC. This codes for CASGAAGGKNSQYF.

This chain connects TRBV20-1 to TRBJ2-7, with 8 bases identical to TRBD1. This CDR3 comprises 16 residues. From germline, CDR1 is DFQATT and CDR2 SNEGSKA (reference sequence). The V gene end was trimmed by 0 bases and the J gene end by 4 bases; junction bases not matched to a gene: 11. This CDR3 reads CSARDFPERQGYEQYF. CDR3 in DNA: TGCAGTGCTAGAGATTTCCCCGAACGACAGGGGTACGAGCAGTACTTC.

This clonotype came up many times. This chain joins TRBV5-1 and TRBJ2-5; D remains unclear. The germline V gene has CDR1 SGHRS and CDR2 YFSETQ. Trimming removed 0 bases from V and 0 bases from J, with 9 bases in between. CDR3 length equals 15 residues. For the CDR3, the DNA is TGCGCCAGCAGCTTGGCTAGGCACAACCAAGAGACCCAGTACTTC. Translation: CASSLARHNQETQYF.

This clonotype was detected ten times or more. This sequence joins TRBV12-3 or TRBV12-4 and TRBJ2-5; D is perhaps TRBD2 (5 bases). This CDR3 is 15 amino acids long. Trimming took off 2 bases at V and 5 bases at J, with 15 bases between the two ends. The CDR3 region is CASSLWETWTETQYF. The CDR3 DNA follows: TGTGCCAGCAGTTTATGGGAAACGTGGACTGAGACCCAGTACTTC.

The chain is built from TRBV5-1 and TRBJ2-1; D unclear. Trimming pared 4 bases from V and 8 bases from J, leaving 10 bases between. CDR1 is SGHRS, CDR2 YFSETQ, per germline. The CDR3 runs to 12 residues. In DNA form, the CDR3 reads TGCGCCAGCAGCGTGGGGAACTATGAGCAGTTCTTC. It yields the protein CASSVGNYEQFF. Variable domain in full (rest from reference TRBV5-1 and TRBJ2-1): KAGVTQTPRYLIKTRGQQVTLSCSPISGHRSVSWYQQTPGQGLQFLFEYFSETQRNKGNFPGRFSGRQFSNSRSEMNVSTLELGDSALYLCASSVGNYEQFFGPGTRLTVL.

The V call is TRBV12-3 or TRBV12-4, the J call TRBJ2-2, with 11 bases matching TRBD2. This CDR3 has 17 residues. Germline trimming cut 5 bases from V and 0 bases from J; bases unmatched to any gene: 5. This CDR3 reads CASSPVAGGTNTGELFF. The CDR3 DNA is TGTGCCAGCAGTCCGGTAGCGGGAGGGACGAACACCGGGGAGCTGTTTTTT.

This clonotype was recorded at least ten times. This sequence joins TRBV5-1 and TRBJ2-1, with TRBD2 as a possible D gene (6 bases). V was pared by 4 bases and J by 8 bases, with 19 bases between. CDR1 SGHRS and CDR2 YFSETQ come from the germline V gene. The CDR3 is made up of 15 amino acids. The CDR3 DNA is TGCGCCAGCAGCACCGGGACTGGCACTTCCGATGAGCAGTTCTTC. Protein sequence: CASSTGTGTSDEQFF.

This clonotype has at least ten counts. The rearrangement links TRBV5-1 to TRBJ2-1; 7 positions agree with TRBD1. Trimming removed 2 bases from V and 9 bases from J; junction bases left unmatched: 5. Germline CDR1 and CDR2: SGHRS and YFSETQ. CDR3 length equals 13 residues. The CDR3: CASSLDRVGEQFF. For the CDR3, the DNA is TGCGCCAGCAGCTTAGACAGGGTGGGTGAGCAGTTCTTC.

The CDR3 here is CASRGYDTGELFF. The CDR3 DNA is TGTGCCAGTAGGGGGTATGACACCGGGGAGCTGTTTTTT. The chain recombines TRBV19 with TRBJ2-2; unclear D gene. Germline CDR1 LNHDA, CDR2 SQIVND (reference sequence). Trimming removed 6 bases from V and 3 bases from J, with 8 bases in between. The CDR3 is made up of 13 amino acids.

In nucleotides, the CDR3 is TGTGCCAGCAGCTTGCGTAACACCGGGGAGCTGTTTTTT. It yields the protein CASSLRNTGELFF. V is TRBV5-5 and J is TRBJ2-2; D call uncertain. Germline V CDR1 and CDR2: SGHKS, YYEKEE (reference sequence). This CDR3 spans 13 amino acids. V was trimmed by 1 base and J by 2 bases, leaving 3 bases between them.

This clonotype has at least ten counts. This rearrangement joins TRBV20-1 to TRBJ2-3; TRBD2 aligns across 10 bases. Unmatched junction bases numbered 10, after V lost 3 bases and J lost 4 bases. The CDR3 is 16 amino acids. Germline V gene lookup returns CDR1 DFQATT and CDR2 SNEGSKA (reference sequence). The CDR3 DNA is TGCAGTGCTAGCCCTTTTGCAGCGGGAGGGGCAGATACGCAGTATTTT. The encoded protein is CSASPFAAGGADTQYF.

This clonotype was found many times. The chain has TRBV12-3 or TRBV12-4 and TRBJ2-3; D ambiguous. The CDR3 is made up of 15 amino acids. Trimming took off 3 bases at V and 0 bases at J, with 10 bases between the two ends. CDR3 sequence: CASSFIGSSTDTQYF. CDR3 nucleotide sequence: TGTGCCAGCAGTTTCATAGGGTCCAGCACAGATACGCAGTATTTT.